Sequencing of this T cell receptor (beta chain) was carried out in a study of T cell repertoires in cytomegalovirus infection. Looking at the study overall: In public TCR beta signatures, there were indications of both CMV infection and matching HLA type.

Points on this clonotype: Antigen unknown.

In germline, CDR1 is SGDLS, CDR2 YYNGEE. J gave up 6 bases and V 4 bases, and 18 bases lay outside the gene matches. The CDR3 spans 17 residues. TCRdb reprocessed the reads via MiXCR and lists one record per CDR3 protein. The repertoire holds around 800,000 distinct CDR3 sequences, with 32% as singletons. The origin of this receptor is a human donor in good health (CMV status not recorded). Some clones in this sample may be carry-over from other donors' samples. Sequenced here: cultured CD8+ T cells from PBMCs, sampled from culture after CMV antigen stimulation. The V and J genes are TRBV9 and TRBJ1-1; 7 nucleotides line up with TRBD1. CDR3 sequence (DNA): TGTGCCAGCAGCCCCAAGGGACAGAAACGGGGGTTGGCTGAAGCTTTCTTT. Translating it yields CASSPKGQKRGLAEAFF.